These T cell receptor beta chains were read from a single sample in a study of regulatory T cells in long-lasting Graves disease. TCRdb redid the calling of the multiplex PCR reads with MiXCR, one entry per CDR3 protein. This repertoire shows approximately 560,000 distinct CDR3 sequences, 16% found once; its top ten account for about 11%. The same sample was also used in a study of T cells in Graves' hyperthyroidism and ophthalmopathy.

The source was peripheral blood mononuclear cells (PBMCs), collected at new diagnosis, from a patient treated with antithyroid drugs. Every receptor here comes from a man aged 18 to 35 with Graves disease. Each CDR3 is given with its conserved first and last residue. A D gene is named only where the DNA matches it firmly. Clone sizes are given selectively: once, few, many, or a class where the clone is expanded.

D: TRBD1; J: TRBJ2-7; size: many; V: TRBV27; CDR3: CASSYRQGSDEQYF
D: .; J: TRBJ1-1; size: many; V: TRBV6-2/TRBV6-3; CDR3: CASSVRASNTEAFF
D: .; J: TRBJ1-1; size: many; V: TRBV2; CDR3: CASTEVNTEAFF
D: TRBD2; J: TRBJ2-1; size: .; V: TRBV29-1; CDR3: CSVGARREGGLDEQFF
D: TRBD2; J: TRBJ2-2; size: .; V: TRBV9; CDR3: CASSSLPGTSLTGELFF
D: .; J: TRBJ1-1; size: few; V: TRBV7-2; CDR3: CASSEAPNTEAFF
D: TRBD1; J: TRBJ2-7; size: once; V: TRBV27; CDR3: CASSIGTGEIYEQYF
D: TRBD2; J: TRBJ2-1; size: .; V: TRBV10-3; CDR3: CAITRTSGRLSEQFF
D: .; J: TRBJ2-5; size: many; V: TRBV25-1; CDR3: CASSEMGQQETQYF
D: .; J: TRBJ1-2; size: many; V: TRBV2; CDR3: CASSEVPTNGYTF
D: .; J: TRBJ1-1; size: .; V: TRBV10-1; CDR3: CASSVNQNTEAFF
D: .; J: TRBJ2-7; size: .; V: TRBV18; CDR3: CASSPKTVGEQYF
D: .; J: TRBJ2-7; size: many; V: TRBV7-9; CDR3: CASSATNSYEQYF
D: TRBD1; J: TRBJ1-1; size: many; V: TRBV10-2; CDR3: CASSPYAGGTEAFF
D: TRBD2; J: TRBJ2-3; size: many; V: TRBV20-1; CDR3: CSARPGLAGIYTQYF
D: .; J: TRBJ1-2; size: many; V: TRBV6-1; CDR3: CATLRSGRNYGYTF
D: .; J: TRBJ2-7; size: few; V: TRBV20-1; CDR3: CSARDQPSAGRLEQYF
D: TRBD2; J: TRBJ2-1; size: few; V: TRBV12-3/TRBV12-4; CDR3: CASSPGLAGATEQFF
D: .; J: TRBJ1-4; size: once; V: TRBV9; CDR3: CASSATPSNEKLFF
D: TRBD1; J: TRBJ1-4; size: many; V: TRBV10-3; CDR3: CAISELREQGNEKLFF
D: .; J: TRBJ2-2; size: few; V: TRBV2; CDR3: CASTGATSSTGELFF
D: .; J: TRBJ2-5; size: few; V: TRBV6-5; CDR3: CASSSYRELEETQYF
D: .; J: TRBJ1-1; size: many; V: TRBV6-5; CDR3: CASSYRDRTEAFF
D: TRBD2; J: TRBJ2-3; size: many; V: TRBV28; CDR3: CASSSPSTSGSGGTDTQYF
D: .; J: TRBJ2-3; size: .; V: TRBV14; CDR3: CASSSGHGSDTQYF
D: TRBD2; J: TRBJ2-5; size: many; V: TRBV12-3/TRBV12-4; CDR3: CASSPRLAEKETQYF
D: .; J: TRBJ2-2; size: many; V: TRBV9; CDR3: CASSRDTGELFF
D: TRBD2; J: TRBJ2-1; size: many; V: TRBV7-9; CDR3: CASSRKGALAGVINEQFF
D: .; J: TRBJ2-7; size: many; V: TRBV9; CDR3: CASSVGGDFSYEQYF
D: TRBD2; J: TRBJ2-7; size: .; V: TRBV20-1; CDR3: CSGLAGTGTYEQYF
D: .; J: TRBJ1-3; size: many; V: TRBV3-1; CDR3: CASSQDPRFSGNTIYF
D: .; J: TRBJ2-1; size: many; V: TRBV3-1; CDR3: CASSQDRDTYNEQFF
D: TRBD2; J: TRBJ2-1; size: many; V: TRBV5-1; CDR3: CASSLSGGSYNEQFF
D: .; J: TRBJ2-3; size: few; V: TRBV4-1; CDR3: CASSQGNGKPRGDTQYF
D: TRBD1; J: TRBJ2-7; size: few; V: TRBV18; CDR3: CASSPSGTGVYEQYF
D: .; J: TRBJ1-6; size: .; V: TRBV7-2; CDR3: CASSLGGQINSPLHF
D: .; J: TRBJ1-2; size: many; V: TRBV11-2; CDR3: CASSLAMGNKGYGYTF
D: TRBD2; J: TRBJ2-1; size: few; V: TRBV9; CDR3: CASNAGGSYNEQFF
D: .; J: TRBJ2-1; size: many; V: TRBV20-1; CDR3: CSAEGTNNEQFF
D: .; J: TRBJ1-3; size: few; V: TRBV10-2; CDR3: CASSGGSGTTIYF
D: .; J: TRBJ1-1; size: .; V: TRBV6-2/TRBV6-3; CDR3: CASSDPGSMNTEAFF
D: TRBD1; J: TRBJ1-1; size: once; V: TRBV2; CDR3: CASRADRGPTETFF
D: .; J: TRBJ1-1; size: many; V: TRBV28; CDR3: CASSPPGRTTEAFF
D: .; J: TRBJ1-1; size: many; V: TRBV6-5; CDR3: CASSYLEGQAATEAFF
D: TRBD1; J: TRBJ2-5; size: many; V: TRBV11-2; CDR3: CASSPGTAKETQYF
D: TRBD1; J: TRBJ2-1; size: .; V: TRBV5-1; CDR3: CASSLDFGQGYNEQFF
D: TRBD2; J: TRBJ2-7; size: few; V: TRBV24-1; CDR3: CATSDGLAGGTSGIF
D: .; J: TRBJ1-2; size: .; V: TRBV9; CDR3: CASSVEPGAVKGYTF